The 2 T cell receptor beta chains in this list originate from one sample, sequenced in a study of T cell responses to AZD1222 COVID-19 vaccine. Data came from immunoSEQ multiplex PCR; TCRdb stores just in-frame clones and leaves some out. The sample lists about 130,000 clones, 80% to 90% occurring once. This material consisted of peripheral blood, taken on day 0 of AZD1222 vaccination. Receptor source: an adult in good health.

V usage is TRBV29-1 and J usage is TRBJ1-6; 7 bases map to TRBD1. The V and J ends lost 6 bases and 2 bases, in that order; junction bases with no gene match: 4. The length of the CDR3 is 14 residues. Germline assignment: CDR1 SQVTM and CDR2 ANQGSEA. The CDR3 reads CSVEGAAYNSPLHF. The CDR3 region has the DNA TGCAGCGTAGAGGGGGCAGCCTATAATTCACCCCTCCACTTT.

The chain links TRBV5-6 to TRBJ1-1; D call uncertain. CDR1 is SGHDT, CDR2 YYEEEE, per germline. This CDR3 spans 11 amino acids. The V gene lost 0 bases and the J gene lost 11 bases, with 8 bases spanning the gap. CDR3 region: CASSLGGWAFF. DNA for the CDR3: TGTGCCAGCAGCTTGGGAGGGTGGGCTTTCTTT.